The present T cell receptor beta chain was sequenced within a study of cytomegalovirus exposure and HLA in healthy donors. The study, taken as a whole, reports: Within the 120 or so validation repertoires, first-cohort TCR clusters tended to co-occur, according to a later analysis.

Sequenced by immunoSEQ multiplex PCR; TCRdb stores in-frame clones only, minus some. This sample yields over 50,000 clones, of which almost 97% are seen a single time; 1% to 1.5% belongs to the top ten. This clone was picked up one time. Its matching antigen is unknown. V trimming: 4 bases; J trimming: 3 bases; junction bases outside the gene matches: 5. The CDR3 contains 15 residues. Germline assignment: CDR1 SGHNT and CDR2 YENEEA. The source is a woman under 30 in good health and CMV-seronegative. Sample: PBMCs. This chain links TRBV11-3 with TRBJ2-1, with 8 bases that match TRBD1. This chain's CDR3 is CASSSGQGGYNEQFF. The DNA of the CDR3 is TGTGCCAGCAGCTCCGGACAGGGTGGCTACAATGAGCAGTTCTTC.